The sample holds a few counts of the clone carrying this TCR beta chain. Its specificity is unknown. The data derive from a study of T cell repertoires in cytomegalovirus infection. Study background: Both a matching HLA type and CMV infection were indicated by public TCR beta signatures. Study-level results: Ex vivo, HLA-C-restricted CMV-specific TCR beta clonotypes prevailed over the rest of the response.

MiXCR, applied by TCRdb to the reads, yields one record per CDR3 protein. The sample lists about 150,000 distinct CDR3 sequences; roughly a sixth were seen once. V was pared by 2 bases and J by 6 bases, with 4 bases of the junction left unmatched. The germline CDR1 and CDR2 sequences are MNHEY and SVGEGT. The CDR3 spans 15 residues. Input material: CD8+ T cells from PBMCs. The V and J genes are TRBV6-2 or TRBV6-3 and TRBJ1-5; 10 bases are shared with TRBD1. This receptor was taken from a human donor in good health (CMV status not recorded). Some clones in this sample may be carry-over from other donors' samples. The CDR3 spells CASSYGTGAGQPQHF. The CDR3 nucleotides read TGTGCCAGCAGTTACGGGACAGGGGCGGGTCAGCCCCAGCATTTT.